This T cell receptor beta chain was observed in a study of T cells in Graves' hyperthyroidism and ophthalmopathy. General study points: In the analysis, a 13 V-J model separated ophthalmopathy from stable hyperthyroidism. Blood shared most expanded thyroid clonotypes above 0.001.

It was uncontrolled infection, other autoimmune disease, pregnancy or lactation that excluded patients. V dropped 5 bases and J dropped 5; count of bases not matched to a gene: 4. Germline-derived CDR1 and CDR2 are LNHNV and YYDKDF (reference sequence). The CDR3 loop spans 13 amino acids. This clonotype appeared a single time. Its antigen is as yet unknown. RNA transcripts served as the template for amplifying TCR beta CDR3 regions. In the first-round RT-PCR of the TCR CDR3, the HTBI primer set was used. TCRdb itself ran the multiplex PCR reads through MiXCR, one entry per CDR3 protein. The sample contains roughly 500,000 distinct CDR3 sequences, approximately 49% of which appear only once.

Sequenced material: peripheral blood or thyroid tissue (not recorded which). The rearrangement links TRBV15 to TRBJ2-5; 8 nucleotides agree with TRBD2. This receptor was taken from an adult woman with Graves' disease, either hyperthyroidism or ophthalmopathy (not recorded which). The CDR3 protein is CATSLAGRETQYF. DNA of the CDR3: TGTGCCACCAGCTTAGCGGGGCGGGAGACCCAGTACTTC.